This note documents a single TCR beta chain sequence. Its antigen has not been determined. Qualities for individual bases were not recorded, and no much larger clone is one base off. CDR1 and CDR2 are drawn from the germline V gene: KGHDR, SFDVKD. Including cysteine and phenylalanine, the CDR3 has 15 amino acids. Only the CDR3 portion is preserved as DNA: 45 bases, with reading frame beginning at the first base. Clipping removes 4 bases from V and 6 bases from J, with 5 as the unmatched junction base count. One collaborating source in Seattle enrolled patients during active infection and followed them longitudinally through the course of disease. Whole blood was collected in K2EDTA tubes by collaborating institutions according to the institutions' own protocols. Collaborator samples were shipped for TCRbeta analysis as frozen whole blood, isolated PBMCs, or DNA extracted from either sample type. This specimen belongs to a study of blood T cell repertoires in COVID-19 (dated by TCRdb to about 2020). Broadly, across the study: The collaborator samples originated in the United States, Italy and Spain and spanned the acute and convalescent phases of COVID-19. The samples were drawn from the first 160 participants of the ongoing ImmuneRACE study and from 950 to 1,500 subjects provided by 6 global collaborators. Subjects who had been exposed to COVID-19, were actively infected with it, or had recovered from it provided the deeply sampled blood TCRbeta repertoires that made up the dataset. Where available, HLA class I and class II types were obtained from metadata supplied by the sample provider rather than from assay-based typing. Sample metadata almost always included a de-identified subject ID, COVID-19 status, age in years and sex. The repertoires were made available in a free public database intended to serve as a resource for research on the immune response to SARS-CoV-2. The prospective study material was composed of cDNA or gDNA derived from T cells, B-cell-depleted T cells, or PBMCs.

Paper-wide results and their limitations: Clinical and demographic metadata were provided uncurated, with the amount varying by source and participant.

TCRbeta CDR3 regions were amplified from genomic DNA by means of the immunoSEQ Assay, a bias-controlled multiplex PCR. In the source study's methods: The number of nucleated cells in each sample was estimated by amplification of reference gene primers within the assay. To quantify the absolute abundance of each unique TCRbeta CDR3 rearrangement, sequence reads were collapsed and filtered. For each sample, productive Simpson clonality was calculated as the square root of Simpson's diversity index over productive rearrangements. TCRdb took over this immuneACCESS table, retaining in-frame rearrangements with V and J assigned. Such tables are incomplete; in checked studies, under half of the missing clones stem from an unresolved V gene, and the remainder is unexplained. V and J calls and clone size follow that table, whereas D and trimming were derived from the DNA. Across this sample there are some 400,000 clones, with around 87% seen only once. Clones ranked in the top ten supply 8.5% to 12% of the sample.

The source is a woman younger than 45 with COVID-19, enrolled during active disease. The chain is assembled from TRBV24-1 and TRBJ2-5; TRBD1 agrees with 12 junctional bases. The sequencing sample was made of peripheral blood. The CDR3 reads as follows: CATSEGTGGVKTQYF. At the DNA level, the sequence is TGTGCCACCAGTGAAGGGACAGGGGGCGTGAAGACCCAGTACTTC.